This T cell receptor (beta chain) came from a study of shared clonotypes between healthy human individuals. Study in general: A few men and a couple of women, aged 18 to 49, were donors.

Naive CD8 isolation took CD45RO-negative cells positively selected for CCR7 and excluded terminally differentiated effector memory CD45RA+ cells. Donors comprised only Caucasian adults living in Nashville, Tennessee. TCRdb's table, derived via immunoSEQ multiplex PCR, lists solely in-frame clones and lacks some. The data hold about 2 million clones, with about 95% observed a single time. With respect to this clone: Antigen unknown.

Study-level points and caveats: The sole specimen, blood, was sampled, and tissue repertoires likely differ. Naive subsets generally had larger estimated richness than memory subsets.

The TCR sequence derives from a man between 18 and 29 years old in good health. Specimen: naive CD8+ T cells sorted from blood.

This chain's CDR3 is CATSLEEGEVKQYF. Here the CDR3 DNA reads TGTGCCACCAGCTTAGAGGAGGGGGAGGTGAAGCAGTACTTC. The rearrangement joins TRBV15 to TRBJ2-7, with D tentatively TRBD1 or TRBD2 (6 bases each). The V gene's germline CDR1 is LNHNV and CDR2 YYDKDF (reference sequence). This CDR3 comprises 14 residues. Trimming took 5 bases from V and 8 from J, leaving 19 bases between them.